This T cell receptor (beta chain) was observed in a study of shared clonotypes between healthy human individuals. Positively selected for CCR7, the CD45RO-negative cells used as naive CD8 cells excluded terminally differentiated effector memory CD45RA+ cells. The method was immunoSEQ multiplex PCR; TCRdb's version includes in-frame clones alone and lacks a portion of them. In the table there are a few hundred thousand clones, nearly 97% of which are singletons. The sequenced sample was naive CD8+ T cells sorted from blood. This clonotype was obtained from a woman in her twenties or thirties in good health.

CDR3 region: CANRPSGRADTQYF. CDR3 coding DNA: TGTGCCAACCGACCTAGCGGGAGAGCAGATACGCAGTATTTT. The rearrangement joins TRBV2 to TRBJ2-3; TRBD2 matches at 10 bases. Per the germline V gene, CDR1 is SNHLY and CDR2 is FYNNEI. There are 14 residues in the CDR3. The V gene end was trimmed by 10 bases and the J gene end by 4 bases; junction bases not matched to a gene: 8.